These 28 T cell receptor beta chains came from one sample sequenced in a study of response to subunit inactivated influenza vaccine (dated by TCRdb to 2016 to 2019). Receptor amplification or capture employed RT-PCR. TCRdb names Illumina HiSeq 2500 as the instrument used. TCRdb's own reprocessing of the public reads used fastp at Q25 and MiXCR and kept productive beta chains. Entries that share a CDR3 protein sequence are merged under the most common genes and DNA. The table for this sample lists about 520,000 distinct CDR3 sequences; roughly 7.6% of them were counted only once. Clones ranked in the top ten supply less than 15% of the sample. Source: PBMCs from blood, taken less than 30 months after vaccination. The receptor set was obtained from a man between 45 and 75 years old who received an inactivated influenza vaccine. Donor details come from another sample of the same person, matched by shared clones.

This clonotype was counted only a few times. The rearrangement links TRBV20-1 to TRBJ2-1; 7 bases are shared with TRBD2. This CDR3 comprises 16 residues. Germline-derived CDR1 and CDR2 are DFQATT and SNEGSKA (reference sequence). V lost 2 bases, J lost 0 bases, and 7 bases stayed unmatched. This CDR3 is CSARSHSGSSYNEQFF. The DNA for the CDR3 is TGCAGTGCTAGATCACATAGCGGGTCCTCCTACAATGAGCAGTTCTTC.

This clonotype showed up just a few times. The V gene is TRBV9, the J gene TRBJ1-2; D perhaps matches TRBD1 (6 bases). Trimming removed 3 bases from V and 4 bases from J, with 13 bases in between. CDR1 is SGDLS, CDR2 YYNGEE, per germline. CDR3 size: 14 residues. In DNA, the CDR3 is TGTGCCAGCAGCGGATTCCCGGACAGCTATGGCTACACCTTC. Translated, it gives CASSGFPDSYGYTF.

The rearrangement joins TRBV6-5 to TRBJ1-2; D is perhaps TRBD1 (6 bases). The CDR3 is made up of 15 amino acids. Germline V gives CDR1 MNHEY, CDR2 SVGAGI. The V end lost 0 bases, the J end lost 1 base, and 9 bases lay between the germline ends. CDR3 bases: TGTGCCAGCAGTTACTCAGAGGACAGTAACTATGGCTACACCTTC. Protein sequence: CASSYSEDSNYGYTF.

This clonotype was seen a few times. The V call is TRBV6-5, the J call TRBJ2-2, with TRBD2 identical over 7 bases. The germline gives CDR1 MNHEY, CDR2 SVGAGI. This CDR3 spans 16 amino acids. J gave up 4 bases and V 4 bases, and 9 bases lay outside the gene matches. The CDR3 coding sequence is TGTGCCAGCAGTTGGCGGGACCCGGGGGGCACCGGGGAGCTGTTTTTT. Translation: CASSWRDPGGTGELFF.

In this sample, this clonotype turned up a few times. The chain joins TRBV9 to TRBJ2-1, with D possibly being TRBD1 (6 bases). The V gene's germline CDR1 is SGDLS and CDR2 YYNGEE. Trimming left V 3 bases short and J 6 bases short, with 13 bases between. The CDR3 loop spans 14 amino acids. The CDR3 region is CASSDPGQSNEQFF. DNA for the CDR3: TGTGCCAGCAGCGACCCTGGACAGTCCAATGAGCAGTTCTTC.

The chain recombines TRBV4-1 with TRBJ2-4; D may correspond to TRBD1 or TRBD2 (6 bases each). This CDR3 comprises 16 residues. V lost 4 bases, J lost 0 bases, and 13 bases lay in between. CDR1 is MGHRA, CDR2 YSYEKL, per germline. CDR3 protein: CASSPGAAKAKNIQYF. CDR3 sequence (DNA): TGCGCCAGCAGCCCGGGGGCAGCGAAAGCCAAAAACATTCAGTACTTC.

At least ten counts were recorded for this clonotype. The chain is built from TRBV25-1 and TRBJ1-2; TRBD1 matches 8 bases. Germline CDR1 reads MGHDK; CDR2 reads SYGVNS. This CDR3 has 13 residues. V gave up 1 base and J gave up 13 bases; unmatched junction bases: 8. The CDR3 region has the DNA TGTGCCAGCAGTGAATCGGGACAGGCTCGTTTCACCTTC. It encodes CASSESGQARFTF.

This clonotype was detected many times. This rearrangement joins TRBV2 to TRBJ2-6, with TRBD1 matching over 10 bases. The CDR3 runs to 16 residues. CDR1 and CDR2 (germline): SNHLY, FYNNEI. J lost 1 base, V lost 5 bases, and 2 bases had no gene match. CDR3 region: CASSLDRGSGANVLTF. The CDR3 region has the DNA TGTGCCAGCAGTCTGGACAGGGGGTCTGGGGCCAACGTCCTGACTTTC.

Only a few counts were recorded for this clonotype. The V gene is TRBV6-1, the J gene TRBJ2-2; 11 nucleotides agree with TRBD1. Germline CDR1 is MNHNS and CDR2 is SASEGT. The CDR3 totals 16 residues. V shed 6 bases and J 7 bases; nucleotides not matched to a gene: 10. This CDR3 reads CASSHPPGQGDGELFF. The CDR3 nucleotides are TGTGCCAGCAGCCATCCTCCGGGACAGGGGGACGGGGAGCTGTTTTTT.

J is TRBJ2-5 and V is TRBV20-1; D gene uncertain. V was clipped by 5 bases and J by 4 bases, with 8 bases between them. The CDR3 totals 11 residues. CDR1 DFQATT and CDR2 SNEGSKA come from the germline V gene (reference sequence). CDR3 in amino acids: CSAPLIETQYF. The CDR3 DNA is TGCAGTGCTCCCCTCATAGAGACCCAGTACTTC.

This clonotype came up many times. The J gene is TRBJ1-1, the V gene TRBV16, with D uncertain. Trimming removed 2 bases from V and 5 bases from J, with 18 bases in between. The CDR3 length is 16 residues. Germline assignment: CDR1 KGHSY and CDR2 FQNENV. The CDR3 region is CASSQARPKAGTEAFF. The CDR3 DNA is TGTGCCAGCAGCCAAGCCCGACCTAAAGCCGGGACTGAAGCTTTCTTT.

This clonotype was counted only a few times. This chain joins TRBV6-5 and TRBJ2-2, with a tentative D call TRBD2 (6 bases). Trimming stripped 1 base from V and 2 bases from J, with 8 bases between. The length of the CDR3 is 15 residues. From germline, CDR1 is MNHEY and CDR2 SVGAGI. Here the CDR3 reads CASSYLAENTGELFF. CDR3 bases: TGTGCCAGCAGTTACTTAGCGGAAAACACCGGGGAGCTGTTTTTT.

J is TRBJ2-7 and V is TRBV20-1; the match to TRBD2 covers 8 bases. The CDR3 has 20 amino acids. Germline V CDR1 and CDR2: DFQATT, SNEGSKA (reference sequence). V was clipped by 4 bases and J by 3 bases; unmatched bases: 26. The CDR3 bases are TGCAGTGCTACCCCCAAAGTGGCAGCGGGGGAGCCATTAACAGGCTACGAGCAGTACTTC. Translating it yields CSATPKVAAGEPLTGYEQYF.

This clonotype was recorded a few times. The chain recombines TRBV3-1 with TRBJ2-2, with 7 bases lining up with TRBD1. This CDR3 contains 15 residues. Germline assignment: CDR1 LGHDT and CDR2 YNNKEL (reference sequence). With 2 bases clipped from V and 5 bases from J, the junction kept 5 bases outside the gene matches. CDR3 region: CASSQRTQGTGELFF. The CDR3 bases are TGTGCCAGCAGCCAACGGACACAGGGGACCGGGGAGCTGTTTTTT. The full variable domain, rest sourced from reference TRBV3-1 and TRBJ2-2, is DTAVSQTPKYLVTQMGNDKSIKCEQNLGHDTMYWYKQDSKKFLKIMFSYNNKELIINETVPNRFSPKSPDKAHLNLHINSLELGDSAVYFCASSQRTQGTGELFFGEGSRLTVL.

This clonotype was detected ten times or more. This chain links TRBV25-1 with TRBJ1-3; no clear D. This CDR3 spans 14 amino acids. Trimming removed 6 bases at V and 4 bases at J, with 13 bases between. The V gene's germline CDR1 is MGHDK and CDR2 SYGVNS. CDR3 sequence: CASSLDLAGNTIYF. The DNA of the CDR3 is TGTGCCAGCAGCTTAGACCTAGCCGGAAACACCATATATTTT.

The table lists this clonotype with a few counts. The rearrangement uses TRBV6-1 and TRBJ2-1; D gene uncertain. With 6 bases removed from V and 4 bases from J, the gap between germline ends came to 13 bases. The CDR3 runs to 14 residues. Germline values: CDR1 MNHNS, CDR2 SASEGT. The CDR3 spells CASRFGDSYNEQFF. The CDR3 DNA is TGTGCCAGCAGATTCGGAGACTCGTACAATGAGCAGTTCTTC.

The J gene is TRBJ2-5, the V gene TRBV20-1, with TRBD2 matching over 10 bases. Trimming cost V 4 bases and J 4 bases; bases outside gene matches: 12. The CDR3 length is 16 residues. Germline V gives CDR1 DFQATT, CDR2 SNEGSKA (reference sequence). Written as DNA, the CDR3 is TGCAGTGCTAATTCAGCGGGGGGGCCTATTGGAGAGACCCAGTACTTC. Translating gives CSANSAGGPIGETQYF.

The genes are TRBV6-2 or TRBV6-3 and TRBJ2-1; D is unresolved. CDR1 and CDR2 (germline): MNHEY, SVGEGT. V dropped 2 bases and J dropped 2 bases, with 10 bases sitting between them. The CDR3 has 15 residues. The CDR3 loop is CASSYGLGTYNEQFF. CDR3 DNA: TGTGCCAGCAGTTACGGCCTAGGGACCTACAATGAGCAGTTCTTC.

This clonotype was observed a handful of times. This chain joins TRBV11-2 and TRBJ2-2; perhaps TRBD2 as D (6 bases). In germline, CDR1 is SGHAT, CDR2 FQNNGV. Trimming stripped 0 bases from V and 6 bases from J, with 8 bases between. The CDR3 extends over 14 amino acids. For the CDR3, the DNA is TGTGCCAGCAGCTTAGAGTGGGGGGCCGGGGAGCTGTTTTTT. This translates into CASSLEWGAGELFF.

This clonotype was found a few times. The rearrangement joins TRBV12-3 or TRBV12-4 to TRBJ1-1, with D maybe TRBD1 (6 bases). V was shortened by 1 base and J by 1 base, with 13 bases between the two germline ends. This CDR3 region has 16 residues. CDR3 nucleotides: TGTGCCAGCAGTTTAGGGAGAGGGGGGGGGAACACTGAAGCTTTCTTT. Its translation: CASSLGRGGGNTEAFF.

The rearrangement joins TRBV5-1 to TRBJ2-2; TRBD2 matches 8 bases. The length of the CDR3 is 15 residues. CDR1 and CDR2 from the germline V gene are SGHRS and YFSETQ. After removal of 4 bases from V and 3 bases from J, the junction contained 5 bases not matched to a gene. The CDR3 here is CASSADGRDTGELFF. CDR3 sequence (DNA): TGCGCCAGCAGCGCCGACGGGAGGGACACCGGGGAGCTGTTTTTT.

This clonotype was detected only a few times. The chain uses TRBV30 and TRBJ1-4; no reliable D call. This CDR3 is 14 amino acids long. V lost 2 bases, J lost 0 bases, and 7 bases lay in between. Germline CDR1 GTSNPN, CDR2 SVGIG (reference sequence). The CDR3 protein is CAWSRRSTNEKLFF. In DNA, the CDR3 is TGTGCCTGGAGTCGCAGATCAACTAATGAAAAACTGTTTTTT.

This clonotype has a count of ten or more. The rearrangement uses TRBV4-3 and TRBJ2-2; 9 bases are shared with TRBD2. The trim removed 0 bases at V and 1 base at J, leaving 0 bases unmatched. This CDR3 comprises 16 residues. Germline values: CDR1 LGHNA, CDR2 YSLEER. The chain's CDR3 is CASSQDSGRNTGELFF. CDR3 DNA: TGCGCCAGCAGCCAAGATAGCGGGAGGAACACCGGGGAGCTGTTTTTT.

This clonotype has more than one count but fewer than ten. The V call is TRBV14, the J call TRBJ2-7; D is ambiguous. The CDR3 length is 16 residues. Germline V gene data show CDR1 as SGHDN and CDR2 as FVKESK. The V end lost 3 bases, the J end lost 7 bases, and 22 bases lay between the germline ends. This CDR3 is CASSHGPTAGPGEQYF. DNA for the CDR3: TGTGCCAGCAGCCACGGACCCACGGCTGGGCCTGGGGAGCAGTACTTC. Supplemented by reference TRBV14 and TRBJ2-7, the full variable domain reads EAGVTQFPSHSVIEKGQTVTLRCDPISGHDNLYWYRRVMGKEIKFLLHFVKESKQDESGMPNNRFLAERTGGTYSTLKVQPAELEDSGVYFCASSHGPTAGPGEQYFGPGTRLTVT.

This clonotype was counted many times. The CDR3 protein is CASSLHNSGNTIYF. For the CDR3, the DNA is TGTGCCAGCAGTTTACACAACTCTGGAAACACCATATATTTT. The chain has TRBV12-3 or TRBV12-4 and TRBJ1-3, with D uncertain. This CDR3 region has 14 residues. The V end lost 2 bases, the J end lost 0 bases, and 5 bases lay between the germline ends.

The chain uses TRBV5-1 and TRBJ1-2, with 10 bases lining up with TRBD1. Trimming took 7 bases from V and 8 from J; bases not matched to a gene: 8. Germline CDR1 and CDR2: SGHRS and YFSETQ. The CDR3 has 13 residues. The CDR3 protein is CASGTGTGVGYTF. CDR3 in DNA: TGCGCCAGCGGGACCGGGACAGGGGTCGGCTACACCTTC.

In its sample, this clonotype was seen many times. The V and J genes are TRBV5-5 and TRBJ2-1; the match to TRBD2 covers 11 bases. The CDR3 spans 15 residues. The junction had 8 bases not matched to a gene; V was cut back by 4 bases and J by 8 bases. Looked up from germline, CDR1 is SGHKS and CDR2 is YYEKEE (reference sequence). CDR3 protein: CASSLAGGLRDEQFF. The CDR3 DNA follows: TGTGCCAGCAGCCTAGCGGGAGGCCTCAGGGATGAGCAGTTCTTC.

This clonotype was seen repeatedly, ten times or more. The rearrangement joins TRBV7-3 to TRBJ2-1; D is undetermined. V lost 1 base to trimming and J lost 10 bases, with 8 bases between them. This CDR3 has 12 residues. The germline V gene encodes CDR1 SGHTA and CDR2 FQGTGA. CDR3 residues: CASSLRSGEQFF. The DNA for the CDR3 is TGTGCCAGCAGCTTAAGATCCGGAGAGCAGTTCTTC.